This TCR beta chain was recorded in a study of blood T cell repertoires in COVID-19. The CDR3 consists of 15 residues. Trimming cost V 5 bases and J 1 base; bases outside gene matches: 3. Germline CDR1 SGHTA, CDR2 FQGTGA. TCRdb's table, derived via immunoSEQ multiplex PCR, lists solely in-frame clones and lacks some. The sample comprises roughly 250,000 clones, around 89% of which are singletons, and roughly 0.8% rests with the top ten. The chain couples TRBV7-3 to TRBJ2-3; TRBD2 matches 10 bases. The sequence was collected from a man between 25 and 39 years old with acute or convalescent COVID-19. The sequencing input was peripheral blood. CDR3 residues: CASSAGLAGTDTQYF. The DNA of the CDR3 is TGTGCCAGCAGCGCAGGACTAGCGGGCACAGATACGCAGTATTTT.